The entry below gives a single TCR beta chain sequence along with its context. This sample was taken from a study of T cell repertoires in cytomegalovirus infection. TCRdb reprocessed the reads with MiXCR, giving one entry per CDR3 protein. The sample yields about 330,000 distinct CDR3 sequences, more than 8% seen once. The V end lost 1 base, the J end lost 2 bases, and 6 bases lay between the germline ends. Per germline, CDR1 SGHTA and CDR2 FQGNSA. The CDR3 is 14 residues long. The gene calls are TRBV7-2 and TRBJ1-5; D remains unclear. This TCR came from a human donor in good health (CMV status not recorded). Some clones in this sample may be carry-over from other donors' samples. Sequencing was carried out using PBMCs. The CDR3 loop reads CASSLVEGNQPQHF. CDR3 nucleotide sequence: TGTGCCAGCAGCTTAGTGGAGGGCAATCAGCCCCAGCATTTT.